A selection of T cell receptor beta chains follows, all from one sample in a study of shared clonotypes between healthy human individuals. Only in-frame clones appear in the TCRdb table, and some are missing; sequencing was by immunoSEQ multiplex PCR. The repertoire has fewer than 600,000 clones, around 78% of them found once; the top ten carry about 11%. The sequenced material came from PBMCs. Receptor source: a woman aged 40 to 49 in good health. Some clones in this sample may be carry-over from other donors' samples. The CDR3 runs from the conserved cysteine through the conserved F or W. Each record gives: CDR3 protein, CDR3 DNA, clone size, V gene, D gene, J gene. D genes are given only for firm matches. Not every row has a clone size; where given, it reads once, few, many or a size class.

CDR3: CASSWTGLPYEQYF
DNA: TGTGCCAGCAGCTGGACAGGGCTCCCCTACGAGCAGTACTTC
size: .
V: TRBV5-6
D: TRBD1
J: TRBJ2-7

CDR3: CASNSGTQNQPQHF
DNA: TGTGCCAGCAATTCCGGGACTCAGAATCAGCCCCAGCATTTT
size: .
V: TRBV28
D: .
J: TRBJ1-5

CDR3: CASSFSDGTSYEQYF
DNA: TGTGCCAGCAGTTTTAGTGACGGAACCTCCTACGAGCAGTACTTC
size: .
V: TRBV28
D: .
J: TRBJ2-7

CDR3: CASSPGEQYF
DNA: TGTGCCAGCAGCCCCGGCGAGCAGTACTTC
size: .
V: TRBV14
D: .
J: TRBJ2-7

CDR3: CASSELGQGASDTIYF
DNA: TGTGCCAGCAGTGAATTGGGACAGGGGGCGTCGGACACCATATATTTT
size: .
V: TRBV2
D: TRBD1
J: TRBJ1-3

CDR3: CASSYSGRDQPQHF
DNA: TGTGCCAGCAGTTACTCAGGACGAGATCAGCCCCAGCATTTT
size: .
V: TRBV6-5
D: .
J: TRBJ1-5

CDR3: CSYLLANEQFF
DNA: TGCAGCTACCTGTTGGCCAATGAGCAGTTCTTC
size: few
V: TRBV29-1
D: .
J: TRBJ2-1

CDR3: CATGISYEQYF
DNA: TGTGCCACCGGTATCTCCTACGAGCAGTACTTC
size: once
V: TRBV25-1
D: .
J: TRBJ2-7

CDR3: CASSQGPFHSGRWGGELFF
DNA: TGTGCCAGCAGCCAAGGGCCCTTCCATAGCGGGAGGTGGGGCGGGGAGCTGTTTTTT
size: .
V: TRBV4-2
D: TRBD2
J: TRBJ2-2

CDR3: CASSPRTGFGQPQHF
DNA: TGTGCCAGCAGCCCGCGGACAGGATTCGGGCAGCCCCAGCATTTT
size: .
V: TRBV5-8
D: TRBD1
J: TRBJ1-5

CDR3: CASSQARDSPPTNEKLFF
DNA: TGCGCCAGCAGCCAGGCTCGAGACAGCCCTCCGACTAATGAAAAACTGTTTTTT
size: .
V: TRBV4-1
D: .
J: TRBJ1-4

CDR3: CASSVVGGGTDTQYF
DNA: TGTGCCAGCAGCGTTGTAGGGGGCGGCACAGATACGCAGTATTTT
size: .
V: TRBV9
D: TRBD1
J: TRBJ2-3

CDR3: CASSLWAPSRTSGTYEQYF
DNA: TGTGCCAGCAGTTTATGGGCCCCTTCCAGGACTAGCGGAACCTACGAGCAGTACTTC
size: .
V: TRBV27
D: TRBD2
J: TRBJ2-7

CDR3: CASSQPQVTGELFF
DNA: TGTGCCAGCAGCCAACCGCAGGTGACCGGGGAGCTGTTTTTT
size: .
V: TRBV11-3
D: .
J: TRBJ2-2

CDR3: CASSPAGVPETQYF
DNA: TGTGCCAGCAGTCCCGCGGGAGTACCAGAGACCCAGTACTTC
size: few
V: TRBV28
D: TRBD2
J: TRBJ2-5

CDR3: CASSQFGLSQPQHF
DNA: TGCGCCAGCAGCCAATTTGGGCTGAGTCAGCCCCAGCATTTT
size: few
V: TRBV4-1
D: .
J: TRBJ1-5

CDR3: CASVLDSTDTQYF
DNA: TGTGCCTCGGTGCTCGACAGCACAGATACGCAGTATTTT
size: .
V: TRBV7-9
D: .
J: TRBJ2-3

CDR3: CASSGPSRDTQYF
DNA: TGTGCCAGCAGTGGCCCCTCCAGAGATACGCAGTATTTT
size: .
V: TRBV28
D: .
J: TRBJ2-3

CDR3: CASSWDRGQDEKLFF
DNA: TGCGCCAGCAGCTGGGACAGGGGGCAGGATGAAAAACTGTTTTTT
size: .
V: TRBV5-1
D: TRBD1
J: TRBJ1-4

CDR3: CASSLWEGQGYFTEAFF
DNA: TGTGCCAGCAGCTTATGGGAAGGACAGGGTTATTTCACTGAAGCTTTCTTT
size: .
V: TRBV7-2
D: TRBD1
J: TRBJ1-1

CDR3: CASSPLAGVGETQYF
DNA: TGTGCCAGCAGCCCACTAGCGGGAGTGGGAGAGACCCAGTACTTC
size: .
V: TRBV2
D: TRBD2
J: TRBJ2-5

CDR3: CASSIHTGVAGELFF
DNA: TGTGCCAGCAGTATCCATACAGGGGTTGCCGGGGAGCTGTTTTTT
size: once
V: TRBV2
D: TRBD1
J: TRBJ2-2

CDR3: CASSLVVNTEAFF
DNA: TGTGCCAGCAGCTTGGTGGTGAACACTGAAGCTTTCTTT
size: .
V: TRBV7-3
D: .
J: TRBJ1-1

CDR3: CASSRDGNEKLFF
DNA: TGTGCCTCGTCCCGGGACGGAAATGAAAAACTGTTTTTT
size: .
V: TRBV30
D: .
J: TRBJ1-4

CDR3: CASSPRGGDTEAFF
DNA: TGCGCCAGCAGCCCCAGGGGAGGGGACACTGAAGCTTTCTTT
size: .
V: TRBV5-1
D: .
J: TRBJ1-1

CDR3: CASSVAGSSGNTIYF
DNA: TGTGCCAGCAGCGTAGCAGGGAGTTCTGGAAACACCATATATTTT
size: .
V: TRBV9
D: .
J: TRBJ1-3

CDR3: CASSLKSARTSGIPEQYF
DNA: TGTGCCAGCAGCCTGAAAAGTGCCAGGACTAGCGGGATACCCGAGCAGTACTTC
size: .
V: TRBV5-8
D: TRBD2
J: TRBJ2-7

CDR3: CASSLAPGTSGYEQYF
DNA: TGTGCCAGCAGCTTAGCCCCCGGGACTAGCGGTTACGAGCAGTACTTC
size: .
V: TRBV11-2
D: TRBD2
J: TRBJ2-7

CDR3: CASSPRAGGPHEQFF
DNA: TGTGCCAGCAGCCCCCGGGCAGGGGGCCCGCATGAGCAGTTCTTC
size: .
V: TRBV7-2
D: TRBD1
J: TRBJ2-1

CDR3: CASSLVPEAYNEQFF
DNA: TGTGCCAGCAGCTTAGTTCCAGAGGCCTACAATGAGCAGTTCTTC
size: many
V: TRBV9
D: .
J: TRBJ2-1

CDR3: CASSYVRQAYEQYF
DNA: TGTGCCAGCAGTTACGTCAGGCAAGCCTACGAGCAGTACTTC
size: many
V: TRBV6-5
D: .
J: TRBJ2-7

CDR3: CASKTLAAYSYNEQFF
DNA: TGTGCCAGCAAAACTCTAGCGGCTTACTCCTACAATGAGCAGTTCTTC
size: .
V: TRBV6-7
D: TRBD2
J: TRBJ2-1

CDR3: CASSRDGAQPQHF
DNA: TGCGCCAGCAGCCGCGACGGTGCTCAGCCCCAGCATTTT
size: .
V: TRBV4-1
D: .
J: TRBJ1-5

CDR3: CASSPIPGFGSYTF
DNA: TGTGCCAGCAGTCCGATCCCGGGATTCGGTAGCTACACCTTC
size: .
V: TRBV27
D: .
J: TRBJ1-2

CDR3: CASSLFRLAGFHEQFF
DNA: TGTGCCAGCAGTTTATTCAGACTAGCGGGTTTCCATGAGCAGTTCTTC
size: .
V: TRBV28
D: TRBD2
J: TRBJ2-1

CDR3: CASSFMDTTYGYTF
DNA: TGTGCCAGCAGCTTTATGGACACCACCTATGGCTACACCTTC
size: once
V: TRBV11-2
D: .
J: TRBJ1-2

CDR3: CASSRLAGSTDTQYF
DNA: TGTGCCAGCAGTCGTCTAGCGGGTAGCACAGATACGCAGTATTTT
size: .
V: TRBV6-5
D: TRBD2
J: TRBJ2-3

CDR3: CSVEGLADEQYF
DNA: TGCAGCGTTGAAGGACTAGCGGACGAGCAGTACTTC
size: .
V: TRBV29-1
D: TRBD2
J: TRBJ2-7

CDR3: CASSYAGSPWAEAFF
DNA: TGTGCCAGCAGTTACGCCGGGTCTCCGTGGGCTGAAGCTTTCTTT
size: .
V: TRBV6-6
D: .
J: TRBJ1-1

CDR3: CASSFSSVRGYEQYF
DNA: TGTGCCAGCAGCTTTTCGTCGGTGAGGGGCTACGAGCAGTACTTC
size: .
V: TRBV9
D: .
J: TRBJ2-7

CDR3: CASSLEGAAYEQYF
DNA: TGTGCCAGCAGCTTAGAGGGTGCTGCCTACGAGCAGTACTTC
size: once
V: TRBV7-2
D: .
J: TRBJ2-7

CDR3: CASSLSFRERYGYTF
DNA: TGTGCCAGCAGTTTATCGTTTAGGGAACGGTATGGCTACACCTTC
size: .
V: TRBV27
D: .
J: TRBJ1-2

CDR3: CASSLTGGARYGYTF
DNA: TGTGCCAGCAGCTTAACGGGGGGAGCTCGGTATGGCTACACCTTC
size: .
V: TRBV7-3
D: .
J: TRBJ1-2

CDR3: CASREPGQEYEQYF
DNA: TGTGCCAGCAGAGAGCCGGGACAGGAGTACGAGCAGTACTTC
size: .
V: TRBV28
D: TRBD1
J: TRBJ2-7

CDR3: CAINSVSGNTIYF
DNA: TGTGCCATCAACAGTGTATCTGGAAACACCATATATTTT
size: .
V: TRBV10-3
D: .
J: TRBJ1-3

CDR3: CASSQEGLAGAIYEQYF
DNA: TGTGCCAGCAGCCAAGAGGGACTAGCGGGGGCGATCTACGAGCAGTACTTC
size: .
V: TRBV4-2
D: TRBD2
J: TRBJ2-7

CDR3: CASRVSSTSYNEQFF
DNA: TGTGCCAGCAGGGTTAGCTCCACCTCCTACAATGAGCAGTTCTTC
size: .
V: TRBV27
D: .
J: TRBJ2-1

CDR3: CASSNRATEAFF
DNA: TGTGCCAGTAGTAACAGGGCCACTGAAGCTTTCTTT
size: .
V: TRBV19
D: .
J: TRBJ1-1

CDR3: CASSLLNTDTQYF
DNA: TGTGCCAGCAGCTTACTTAACACAGATACGCAGTATTTT
size: .
V: TRBV7-2
D: .
J: TRBJ2-3